A single sample gave rise to the 16 T cell receptor beta chains below, sequenced in a study of blood T cell repertoires in COVID-19. Produced via immunoSEQ multiplex PCR; TCRdb's table is partial and in-frame only. The data hold 400,000 or so clones, with roughly 86% observed a single time. Sequencing used PBMCs or T cells enriched from blood (not recorded which). Receptors originate from a man aged 35-49 years in a cohort exposed to, infected with or recovered from COVID-19 (not recorded which).

This clone was seen only a few times. The J gene is TRBJ2-1, the V gene TRBV4-2; 9 bases line up with TRBD2. The CDR3 sequence is 17 residues long. The germline V gene has CDR1 LGHNA and CDR2 YNFKEQ. The junction had 10 bases not matched to a gene; V was cut back by 0 bases and J by 7 bases. This CDR3 is CASSQDWAGGPKNEQFF. The CDR3 nucleotides are TGTGCCAGCAGCCAAGATTGGGCGGGAGGGCCGAAGAATGAGCAGTTCTTC.

The sample holds a few counts of this clone. The rearrangement joins TRBV18 to TRBJ1-2, with 7 bases aligning to TRBD1. Unmatched junction bases numbered 9, after V lost 3 bases and J lost 5 bases. Germline V gene data show CDR1 as KGHSH and CDR2 as LQKENI. CDR3 length: 15 residues. The CDR3: CASSPNDRVGYGYTF. The CDR3 DNA follows: TGTGCCAGCTCACCTAATGACAGGGTAGGGTATGGCTACACCTTC.

The chain carries TRBV6-5 and TRBJ2-1, with TRBD1 identical over 8 bases. Unmatched junction bases numbered 7, after V lost 5 bases and J lost 4 bases. This CDR3 is 15 amino acids long. Per germline, CDR1 MNHEY and CDR2 SVGAGI. In DNA form, the CDR3 reads TGTGCCAGCAGTCGGGACAGGTACGGATACAATGAGCAGTTCTTC. Amino acids: CASSRDRYGYNEQFF.

The gene calls are TRBV6-5 and TRBJ2-7; possible D gene TRBD2, 7 bases. The CDR3 has 13 residues. Trimming removed 6 bases at V and 4 bases at J, with 13 bases between. The germline V gene encodes CDR1 MNHEY and CDR2 SVGAGI. CDR3 in amino acids: CASREGGWYEQYF. The CDR3 region has the DNA TGTGCCAGCAGGGAGGGGGGGTGGTACGAGCAGTACTTC.

A note on this clone: Other nucleotide sequences from this sample produce the same CDR3. This chain connects TRBV28 to TRBJ2-7, with 7 bases matching TRBD1. Trimming removed 2 bases from V and 3 bases from J; junction bases left unmatched: 4. Germline V CDR1 and CDR2: MDHEN, SYDVKM. This CDR3 has 14 residues. This CDR3 is CASSLGDRDYEQYF. In DNA form, the CDR3 reads TGTGCCAGCAGTTTAGGGGACAGAGACTACGAGCAGTACTTC.

V gene TRBV19 combines with J gene TRBJ2-1, with D possibly TRBD2 on 5 matching bases. Germline V gene lookup returns CDR1 LNHDA and CDR2 SQIVND (reference sequence). Between the trimmed V and J ends, which lost 4 bases and 3 bases, there was a span of 10 bases. CDR3 size: 14 residues. The CDR3 region is CASSRVSDYNEQFF. DNA for the CDR3: TGTGCCAGTAGTAGGGTTAGCGACTACAATGAGCAGTTCTTC.

The V gene is TRBV28, the J gene TRBJ2-3, with D maybe TRBD1 (5 bases). V lost 10 bases and J lost 2, with 25 bases in between. The germline gives CDR1 MDHEN, CDR2 SYDVKM. The CDR3 is made up of 17 amino acids. CDR3 region: CAIDSAGRPIDTDTQYF. The DNA for the CDR3 is TGTGCCATAGACTCGGCAGGGCGCCCGATAGACACAGATACGCAGTATTTT.

The chain joins TRBV2 to TRBJ2-2; possibly TRBD2 for D (5 bases). The V gene's germline CDR1 is SNHLY and CDR2 FYNNEI. There are 15 residues in the CDR3. Between the trimmed V and J ends, which lost 6 bases and 5 bases, there was a span of 16 bases. Here the CDR3 reads CASRGAAGGTGELFF. The CDR3 coding sequence is TGTGCCAGCAGGGGTGCTGCGGGCGGTACCGGGGAGCTGTTTTTT. The entire variable domain, with the rest obtained from reference TRBV2 and TRBJ2-2, is as follows: EPEVTQTPSHQVTQMGQEVILRCVPISNHLYFYWYRQILGQKVEFLVSFYNNEISEKSEIFDDQFSVERPDGSNFTLKIRSTKLEDSAMYFCASRGAAGGTGELFFGEGSRLTVL.

V is TRBV28 and J is TRBJ2-7; the D gene is possibly TRBD2 (6 bases). CDR1 MDHEN and CDR2 SYDVKM come from the germline V gene. The CDR3 covers 15 residues. V was trimmed by 2 bases and J by 2 bases, leaving 13 bases between them. This chain's CDR3 is CASSLGGNGAYEQYF. CDR3 nucleotides: TGTGCCAGCAGTTTAGGGGGGAATGGGGCCTACGAGCAGTACTTC. Full variable domain (remainder filled in from reference TRBV28 and TRBJ2-7): DVKVTQSSRYLVKRTGEKVFLECVQDMDHENMFWYRQDPGLGLRLIYFSYDVKMKEKGDIPEGYSVSREKKERFSLILESASTNQTSMYLCASSLGGNGAYEQYFGPGTRLTVT.

This clone has a single count. The genes are TRBV11-2 and TRBJ2-1; 10 bases match TRBD2. The CDR3 consists of 15 residues. CDR1 is SGHAT and CDR2 is FQNNGV in the germline V gene. V gave up 5 bases and J gave up 4 bases; unmatched junction bases: 5. The CDR3 is CASSRTSGYYNEQFF. The CDR3 DNA reads as TGTGCCAGCAGCCGGACTAGCGGATATTACAATGAGCAGTTCTTC.

The rearrangement joins TRBV5-1 to TRBJ2-1; D may be TRBD2 (5 bases). Trimming stripped 4 bases from V and 5 bases from J, with 7 bases between. The V gene's germline CDR1 is SGHRS and CDR2 YFSETQ. The CDR3 spans 12 residues. CDR3 loop: CASSETNNEQFF. CDR3 DNA: TGCGCCAGCAGCGAGACTAACAATGAGCAGTTCTTC.

The chain recombines TRBV5-1 with TRBJ1-2; D may be TRBD1 (6 bases). The CDR3 loop spans 13 amino acids. Per the germline V gene, CDR1 is SGHRS and CDR2 is YFSETQ. Trimming left V 0 bases short and J 3 bases short, with 6 bases between. The CDR3: CASSLAGDYGYTF. In DNA form, the CDR3 reads TGCGCCAGCAGCTTGGCAGGGGACTATGGCTACACCTTC.

This chain uses TRBV2 with TRBJ1-6, with a possible D match to TRBD1 (6 bases). Trimming shortened V by 9 bases and J by 4 bases, and 10 bases separated the two germline ends. Germline CDR1 and CDR2: SNHLY and FYNNEI. The CDR3 length is 13 residues. Here the CDR3 DNA reads TGTGCCAGTTCTACAGGGTATAATTCACCCCTCCACTTT. It yields the protein CASSTGYNSPLHF. The entire variable domain, with the rest obtained from reference TRBV2 and TRBJ1-6, is as follows: EPEVTQTPSHQVTQMGQEVILRCVPISNHLYFYWYRQILGQKVEFLVSFYNNEISEKSEIFDDQFSVERPDGSNFTLKIRSTKLEDSAMYFCASSTGYNSPLHFGNGTRLTVT.

The V and J genes are TRBV6-5 and TRBJ2-2, with a tentative D call TRBD2 (5 bases). Germline V gene lookup returns CDR1 MNHEY and CDR2 SVGAGI. CDR3 size: 15 residues. Trimming took 7 bases from V and 4 from J, leaving 16 bases between them. CDR3: CASKVERKVTGELFF. In DNA form, the CDR3 reads TGTGCCAGCAAAGTGGAGCGGAAGGTCACCGGGGAGCTGTTTTTT.

As to this clone: In the same sample, other DNA sequences code for this CDR3. This chain connects TRBV3-1 (or the pseudogene TRBV3-2) to TRBJ2-5, with D unclear. V lost 1 base and J lost 2, with 5 bases in between. This CDR3 is built from 13 residues. In germline, CDR1 is LGHDT, CDR2 YNNKEL (reference sequence). The DNA of the CDR3 is TGTGCCAGCAGCCAAGCGGGTCAAGAGACCCAGTACTTC. Translating gives CASSQAGQETQYF.

This chain connects TRBV30 to TRBJ2-7, with TRBD2 matching over 12 bases. With 2 bases clipped from V and 4 bases from J, the junction kept 9 bases outside the gene matches. Germline V gives CDR1 GTSNPN, CDR2 SVGIG (reference sequence). The CDR3 loop spans 16 amino acids. The CDR3 protein is CAWSRPLAGGTYEQYF. In nucleotides, the CDR3 is TGTGCCTGGAGTCGTCCCCTAGCGGGAGGGACGTACGAGCAGTACTTC. Looking up the rest from reference TRBV30 and TRBJ2-7 gives the full variable domain: SQTIHQWPATLVQPVGSPLSLECTVEGTSNPNLYWYRQAAGRGLQLLFYSVGIGQISSEVPQNLSASRPQDRQFILSSKKLLLSDSGFYLCAWSRPLAGGTYEQYFGPGTRLTVT.